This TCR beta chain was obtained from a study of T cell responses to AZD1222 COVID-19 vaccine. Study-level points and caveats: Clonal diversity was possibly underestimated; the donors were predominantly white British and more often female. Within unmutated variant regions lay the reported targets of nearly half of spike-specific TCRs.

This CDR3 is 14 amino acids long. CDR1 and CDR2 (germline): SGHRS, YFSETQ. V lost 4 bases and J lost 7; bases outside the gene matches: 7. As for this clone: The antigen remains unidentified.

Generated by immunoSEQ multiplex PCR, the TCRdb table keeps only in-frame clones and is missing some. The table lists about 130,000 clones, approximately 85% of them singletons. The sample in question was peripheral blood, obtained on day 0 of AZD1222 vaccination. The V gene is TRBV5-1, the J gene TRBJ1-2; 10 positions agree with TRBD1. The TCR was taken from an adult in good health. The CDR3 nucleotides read TGCGCCAGCAGCCTGGACAGGGGGGTGTCTGGCTACACCTTC. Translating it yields CASSLDRGVSGYTF.